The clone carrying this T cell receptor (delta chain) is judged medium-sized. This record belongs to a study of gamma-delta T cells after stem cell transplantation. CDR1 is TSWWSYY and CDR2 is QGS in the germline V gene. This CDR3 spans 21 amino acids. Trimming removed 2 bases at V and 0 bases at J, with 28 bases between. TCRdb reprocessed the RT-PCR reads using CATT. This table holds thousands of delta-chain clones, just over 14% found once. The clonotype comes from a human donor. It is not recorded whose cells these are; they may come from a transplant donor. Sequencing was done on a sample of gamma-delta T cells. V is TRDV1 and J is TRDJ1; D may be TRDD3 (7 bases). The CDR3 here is CALGELILLYHTGEYTDKLIF. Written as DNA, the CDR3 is TGTGCTCTTGGGGAATTAATCCTACTATACCATACTGGGGAGTACACCGATAAACTCATCTTT.